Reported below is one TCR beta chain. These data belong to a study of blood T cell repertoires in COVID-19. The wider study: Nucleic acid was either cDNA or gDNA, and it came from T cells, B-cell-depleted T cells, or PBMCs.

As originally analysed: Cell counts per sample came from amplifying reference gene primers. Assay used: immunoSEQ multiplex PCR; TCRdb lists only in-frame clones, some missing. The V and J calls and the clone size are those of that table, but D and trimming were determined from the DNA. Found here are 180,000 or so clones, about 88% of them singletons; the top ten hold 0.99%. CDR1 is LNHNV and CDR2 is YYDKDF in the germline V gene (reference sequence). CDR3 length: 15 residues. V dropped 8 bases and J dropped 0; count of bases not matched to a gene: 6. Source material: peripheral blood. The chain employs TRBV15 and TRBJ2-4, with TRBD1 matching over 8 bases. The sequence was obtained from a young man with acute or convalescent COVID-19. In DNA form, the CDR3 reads TGTGCCACCGCCGGGACAGGCATAGCCAAAAACATTCAGTACTTC. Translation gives CATAGTGIAKNIQYF.